The 2 T cell receptor beta chains reported below all come from one sample, sequenced in a study of T cell repertoires in cytomegalovirus infection. TCRdb processed the reads anew with MiXCR; each CDR3 protein has one entry. Altogether about 230,000 distinct CDR3 sequences are present, around 6.4% being singletons, with the ten largest covering under 7%. The sequenced sample was PBMCs. The source of these receptors is a human donor in good health (CMV status not recorded). Some clones in this sample may be carry-over from other donors' samples.

This clonotype was observed at least ten times. The rearrangement uses TRBV20-1 and TRBJ1-6; tentative D call: TRBD1 (5 bases). The CDR3 is 20 residues long. Germline V CDR1 and CDR2: DFQATT, SNEGSKA (reference sequence). Trimming shortened V by 1 base and J by 7 bases, and 29 bases separated the two germline ends. DNA for the CDR3: TGCAGTGCTAGAGCGTCGGACTCTCCCGCCGGACACGGGGGGAATTCACCCCTCCACTTT. It yields the protein CSARASDSPAGHGGNSPLHF.

This clonotype has ten or more counts. This chain joins TRBV4-2 and TRBJ2-1; TRBD2 agrees at 11 bases. In germline, CDR1 is LGHNA, CDR2 YNFKEQ. Losses at the gene ends were 3 bases for V and 6 bases for J; bases not matched to a gene: 13. This CDR3 contains 18 residues. The CDR3 protein is CASSQALIAGGPGNEQFF. The CDR3 DNA sequence: TGTGCCAGCAGCCAGGCTCTAATAGCGGGGGGGCCCGGCAATGAGCAGTTCTTC.